One sample yielded the 19 T cell receptor beta chains listed below, sequenced in a study of blood T cells in healthy people across ages. A second PCR of roughly 7 to 11 cycles used a sample-barcoded 5' primer and a J-beta primer mix. TCRdb re-called the 5' RACE reads with MiXCR, one entry per CDR3 protein. The table shows over 600,000 distinct CDR3 sequences, with about 42% occurring only once. Sequenced sample: blood. The receptors were gathered from a man older than 75 in good health.

In this sample, this clonotype turned up a few times. The J gene is TRBJ2-7, the V gene TRBV11-3; the match to TRBD1 covers 9 bases. Germline values: CDR1 SGHNT, CDR2 YENEEA. This CDR3 is built from 15 residues. After removal of 5 bases from V and 4 bases from J, the junction contained 9 bases not matched to a gene. CDR3 loop: CASSTLRDRAYEQYF. DNA of the CDR3: TGTGCCAGCAGCACCCTCCGGGACAGGGCGTACGAGCAGTACTTC.

The CDR3 DNA follows: TGTGCCAGCAGCTTGACGAGCGGGAGGGCTGAGCAGTTCTTC. Its protein is CASSLTSGRAEQFF. The chain uses TRBV3-1 and TRBJ2-1; TRBD2 aligns across 10 bases. Germline CDR1 LGHDT, CDR2 YNNKEL (reference sequence). The CDR3 loop spans 14 amino acids. Losses at the gene ends were 5 bases for V and 9 bases for J; bases not matched to a gene: 7.

The chain couples TRBV20-1 to TRBJ2-4; TRBD2 aligns across 11 bases. V was pared by 2 bases and J by 13 bases, with 13 bases of the junction left unmatched. The CDR3 has 15 residues. Germline V lookup: CDR1 DFQATT, CDR2 SNEGSKA (reference sequence). The CDR3 region is CSARQLAGGREAQYF. DNA of the CDR3: TGCAGTGCTAGACAGCTAGCGGGAGGCCGAGAGGCCCAGTACTTC.

This chain connects TRBV6-2 or TRBV6-3 to TRBJ2-1, with D possibly being TRBD1 or TRBD2 (6 bases each). The CDR3 extends over 16 amino acids. V lost 2 bases, J lost 8 bases, and 19 bases lay in between. Germline lookup yields CDR1 MNHEY and CDR2 SVGEGT. CDR3 coding DNA: TGTGCCAGCAGTTACCCGATAGGGGGGAGGACCTATGAGCAGTTCTTC. Protein sequence: CASSYPIGGRTYEQFF.

This clonotype occurred a few times. The CDR3, as DNA: TGCAGTGCCTTCCTCGGGAACTACGAGCAGTACTTC. Its translation is CSAFLGNYEQYF. The rearrangement uses TRBV20-1 and TRBJ2-7; D is perhaps TRBD2 (5 bases). The V and J ends lost 6 bases and 3 bases respectively, with 12 bases between them. Germline V lookup: CDR1 DFQATT, CDR2 SNEGSKA (reference sequence). The CDR3 is made up of 12 amino acids.

This clonotype was picked up a small number of times. This chain connects TRBV27 to TRBJ2-3; no clear D gene. V was clipped by 6 bases and J by 0 bases, with 16 bases between them. Germline-derived CDR1 and CDR2 are MNHEY and SMNVEV (reference sequence). CDR3 size: 16 residues. The CDR3 is CASRPPFPESTDTQYF. The DNA of the CDR3 is TGTGCCAGCAGGCCCCCGTTCCCGGAAAGCACAGATACGCAGTATTTT.

V and J are TRBV20-1 and TRBJ1-5; no clear D. Between the trimmed V and J ends, which lost 0 bases and 1 base, there was a span of 13 bases. The CDR3 totals 16 residues. Germline CDR1 is DFQATT and CDR2 is SNEGSKA (reference sequence). The CDR3 reads CSARDTGLGSNQPQHF. In nucleotides, the CDR3 is TGCAGTGCTAGAGATACGGGCCTAGGGAGCAATCAGCCCCAGCATTTT.

The V call is TRBV5-1, the J call TRBJ2-7; 7 bases match TRBD1. V dropped 3 bases and J dropped 3; count of bases not matched to a gene: 12. Germline-derived CDR1 and CDR2 are SGHRS and YFSETQ. This CDR3 contains 16 residues. CDR3 sequence reads: CASSSSLGGLGYEQYF. CDR3 in DNA: TGCGCCAGCAGCTCGAGCTTAGGGGGCCTAGGCTACGAGCAGTACTTC.

The chain is built from TRBV7-9 and TRBJ2-7; 7 positions agree with TRBD1. J lost 4 bases, V lost 1 base, and 7 bases had no gene match. Germline lookup yields CDR1 SEHNR and CDR2 FQNEAQ (reference sequence). CDR3 length equals 15 residues. The CDR3 sequence: CASSLEAGGMYEQYF. In nucleotides, the CDR3 is TGTGCCAGCAGCTTAGAAGCAGGGGGAATGTACGAGCAGTACTTC.

This clonotype was counted only a few times. The chain couples TRBV5-1 to TRBJ2-4, with D perhaps TRBD1 or TRBD2 (5 bases each). The CDR3 loop spans 15 amino acids. The germline V gene encodes CDR1 SGHRS and CDR2 YFSETQ. Trimming shortened V by 4 bases and J by 1 base, and 12 bases separated the two germline ends. In nucleotides, the CDR3 is TGCGCCAGCAGCCTCGGGGCTAGTGCCAAAAACATTCAGTACTTC. This gives the protein CASSLGASAKNIQYF.

This clonotype was seen only once. The chain recombines TRBV5-6 with TRBJ2-2, with 10 bases that match TRBD1. Germline lookup yields CDR1 SGHDT and CDR2 YYEEEE. This CDR3 comprises 15 residues. V shed 4 bases and J 5 bases; nucleotides not matched to a gene: 5. The CDR3 loop reads CASSAPDRGTGELFF. The CDR3 DNA sequence: TGTGCCAGCAGCGCCCCGGACAGGGGGACCGGGGAGCTGTTTTTT. Together with reference TRBV5-6 and TRBJ2-2, the CDR3 gives the full variable domain: DAGVTQSPTHLIKTRGQQVTLRCSPKSGHDTVSWYQQALGQGPQFIFQYYEEEERQRGNFPDRFSGHQFPNYSSELNVNALLLGDSALYLCASSAPDRGTGELFFGEGSRLTVL.

The genes are TRBV7-9 and TRBJ2-7; TRBD1 matches at 7 bases. V shed 3 bases and J 0 bases; nucleotides not matched to a gene: 8. CDR1 is SEHNR and CDR2 is FQNEAQ in the germline V gene (reference sequence). CDR3 length equals 16 residues. CDR3 sequence: CASSLTGQEISYEQYF. DNA of the CDR3: TGTGCCAGCAGCTTGACCGGACAGGAAATCTCCTACGAGCAGTACTTC.

This clonotype occurred many times. The rearrangement uses TRBV20-1 and TRBJ2-7, with 10 nucleotides matching TRBD1. CDR1 and CDR2 (germline): DFQATT, SNEGSKA (reference sequence). CDR3 length: 15 amino acids. The V segment lost 0 bases and the J segment 3 bases; nucleotides outside the gene matches: 5. The CDR3 loop is CSARDPGTGVYEQYF. DNA for the CDR3: TGCAGTGCTAGAGATCCCGGGACAGGGGTCTACGAGCAGTACTTC.

V is TRBV15 and J is TRBJ1-3; 7 nucleotides agree with TRBD1. V lost 8 bases, J lost 1 base, and 17 bases stayed unmatched. CDR1 LNHNV and CDR2 YYDKDF come from the germline V gene (reference sequence). CDR3 length: 18 residues. The CDR3 reads CATRIRGEGAGSGNTIYF. Here the CDR3 DNA reads TGTGCCACCCGCATACGGGGAGAGGGGGCAGGTTCTGGAAACACCATATATTTT. Supplemented by reference TRBV15 and TRBJ1-3, the full variable domain reads DAMVIQNPRYQVTQFGKPVTLSCSQTLNHNVMYWYQQKSSQAPKLLFHYYDKDFNNEADTPDNFQSRRPNTSFCFLDIRSPGLGDTAMYLCATRIRGEGAGSGNTIYFGEGSWLTVV.

This clonotype has just a few counts. CDR3 sequence: CASSQARGWSEQFF. CDR3 DNA: TGCGCCAGCAGCCAAGCCAGGGGTTGGTCTGAGCAGTTCTTC. The chain has TRBV4-3 and TRBJ2-1; a possible D gene is TRBD1 (6 bases). CDR1 is LGHNA and CDR2 is YSLEER in the germline V gene. The CDR3 totals 14 residues. The V end was cut by 1 base, the J end by 9 bases, with 13 bases between.

This chain links TRBV9 with TRBJ2-1; D is uncertain. Per germline, CDR1 SGDLS and CDR2 YYNGEE. The CDR3 covers 16 residues. The ends were cut back, 4 bases at V and 0 bases at J, with 14 bases in the middle. The CDR3 protein is CASSSSTSSSYNEQFF. The DNA of the CDR3 is TGTGCCAGCAGCTCTTCGACATCGAGCTCCTACAATGAGCAGTTCTTC.

The chain combines TRBV28 with TRBJ2-1; D remains ambiguous. Trimming removed 10 bases from V and 1 base from J, with 11 bases in between. The CDR3 contains 13 residues. CDR1 is MDHEN, CDR2 SYDVKM, per germline. Written as DNA, the CDR3 is TGTGCCACCCTAGAGACTTCCTACAATGAGCAGTTCTTC. Protein: CATLETSYNEQFF.

The chain couples TRBV5-1 to TRBJ2-2, with D maybe TRBD2 (5 bases). The germline V gene has CDR1 SGHRS and CDR2 YFSETQ. V lost 0 bases and J 2 bases, leaving 11 bases between the germline ends. CDR3 length: 16 residues. The CDR3 reads CASSLESSFNTGELFF. CDR3 DNA: TGCGCCAGCAGCTTGGAATCTAGCTTTAACACCGGGGAGCTGTTTTTT.

The chain is built from TRBV15 and TRBJ2-3; D possibly uses TRBD1 or TRBD2 (5 bases each). With 0 bases removed from V and 4 bases from J, the gap between germline ends came to 11 bases. The CDR3 runs to 15 residues. The germline gives CDR1 LNHNV, CDR2 YYDKDF (reference sequence). The CDR3: CATSRDRGRPDTQYF. The DNA of the CDR3 is TGTGCCACCAGCAGAGATCGGGGCCGGCCAGATACGCAGTATTTT.